These 19 T cell receptor beta chains came from one sample sequenced in a study of T cells of healthy individuals (dated by TCRdb to 2016 to 2018). Library creation used 5' RACE. The listed sequencing device is Illumina MiSeq. Using fastp at Q25 and MiXCR, TCRdb reprocessed the public reads and kept productive beta chains. For every CDR3 protein sequence, its rows merge into one entry that carries the most common genes and DNA. Within this sample are about 82,000 distinct CDR3 sequences, with about 4.8% of them counted one time only. 7.5% to 9.5% of the sample lies in the top ten. The receptors shown here come from a female donor in good health.

This clonotype was counted at least ten times. This sequence joins TRBV28 and TRBJ2-1; 9 bases are shared with TRBD2. Unmatched junction bases numbered 12, after V lost 5 bases and J lost 7 bases. CDR1 is MDHEN and CDR2 is SYDVKM in the germline V gene. The CDR3 sequence is 16 residues long. In nucleotides, the CDR3 is TGTGCCAGCAGTCTTACCGTAGCGGGAGTGAGGAATGAGCAGTTCTTC. Amino acids: CASSLTVAGVRNEQFF.

The chain uses TRBV6-2 or TRBV6-3 and TRBJ2-5; the D is unclear. The CDR3 is 12 residues long. Germline loops: CDR1 MNHEY, CDR2 SVGEGT. Trimming removed 0 bases from V and 7 bases from J, with 6 bases in between. DNA for the CDR3: TGTGCCAGCAGTTACTCCCCGGCGACCCAGTACTTC. Protein sequence: CASSYSPATQYF.

This clonotype has only a few counts. The chain carries TRBV7-2 and TRBJ1-1; 8 positions agree with TRBD1. The V and J ends lost 6 bases and 3 bases, in that order; junction bases with no gene match: 6. The CDR3 runs 14 residues. Germline CDR1 reads SGHTA; CDR2 reads FQGNSA. CDR3 residues: CASRQGGSYTEAFF. The CDR3 DNA sequence: TGTGCCAGCAGACAGGGGGGATCCTACACTGAAGCTTTCTTT.

This clonotype was seen ten or more times. The chain joins TRBV13 to TRBJ2-6; 7 positions match TRBD1. V dropped 5 bases and J dropped 2; count of bases not matched to a gene: 15. Germline values: CDR1 PRHDT, CDR2 FYEKMQ (reference sequence). The CDR3 covers 19 residues. CDR3 coding DNA: TGTGCCAGCAGCCTTCCCTGGACAGGCATCGGCCCTGGGGCCAACGTCCTGACTTTC. It specifies CASSLPWTGIGPGANVLTF.

Ten or more counts support this clonotype. The chain employs TRBV29-1 and TRBJ2-5, with TRBD1 identical over 11 bases. From germline, CDR1 is SQVTM and CDR2 ANQGSEA. Losses at the gene ends were 6 bases for V and 4 bases for J; bases not matched to a gene: 1. The CDR3 covers 12 residues. The CDR3 bases are TGCAGCGTCGGACAGGGGGCAGAGACCCAGTACTTC. It yields the protein CSVGQGAETQYF. The full variable domain, in which reference TRBV29-1 and TRBJ2-5 provide the parts outside the CDR3, is SAVISQKPSRDICQRGTSLTIQCQVDSQVTMMFWYRQQPGQSLTLIATANQGSEATYESGFVIDKFPISRPNLTFSTLTVSNMSPEDSSIYLCSVGQGAETQYFGPGTRLLVL.

On this clonotype: A much larger clone differs from this one at a single base, so this may be a read error. The rearrangement links TRBV20-1 to TRBJ1-5; D call uncertain. Germline V gene data show CDR1 as DFQATT and CDR2 as SNEGSKA (reference sequence). The CDR3 totals 13 residues. V shed 5 bases and J shed 4 bases, with 12 bases lying between them. CDR3 sequence (DNA): TGCAGTGCTGGAGTTCATACTAATCAGCCCCAGCATTTT. Its translation: CSAGVHTNQPQHF.

This clonotype was detected many times. This rearrangement joins TRBV6-2 or TRBV6-3 to TRBJ1-1; no reliable D call. Germline V gene data show CDR1 as MNHEY and CDR2 as SVGEGT. Trimming stripped 0 bases from V and 5 bases from J, with 13 bases between. The CDR3 is 15 amino acids. The CDR3 region has the DNA TGTGCCAGCAGTTACTCTGCCGGGCGGGGTACTGAAGCTTTCTTT. Protein product: CASSYSAGRGTEAFF.

The V call is TRBV5-6, the J call TRBJ1-3; D is unclear. V was clipped by 1 base and J by 0 bases, with 8 bases between them. Germline CDR1 SGHDT, CDR2 YYEEEE. The CDR3 spans 15 residues. The CDR3 region is CASSLLESSGNTIYF. CDR3 coding DNA: TGTGCCAGCAGCTTGCTAGAGAGCTCTGGAAACACCATATATTTT.

In its sample, this clonotype was seen many times. CDR3 sequence (DNA): TGCGCCAGCAGTACGCATGACAGGGAACGCCGTGATTCACCCCTCCACTTT. Translating gives CASSTHDRERRDSPLHF. This sequence joins TRBV5-1 and TRBJ1-6; TRBD1 agrees at 7 bases. With 5 bases clipped from V and 8 bases from J, the junction kept 16 bases outside the gene matches. CDR3 length equals 17 residues. CDR1 is SGHRS and CDR2 is YFSETQ in the germline V gene.

This clonotype has at least ten counts. The chain couples TRBV12-3 or TRBV12-4 to TRBJ2-1, with 7 bases identical to TRBD2. The CDR3 has 17 amino acids. V shed 6 bases and J 0 bases; nucleotides not matched to a gene: 11. CDR3 in amino acids: CASRLTPGGSSYNEQFF. CDR3 nucleotide sequence: TGTGCCAGCAGACTCACACCGGGGGGAAGCTCCTACAATGAGCAGTTCTTC.

This clonotype was seen only a few times. The rearrangement uses TRBV6-5 and TRBJ1-1; maybe TRBD1 (5 bases). The CDR3 is made up of 13 amino acids. Trimming removed 6 bases from V and 1 base from J, with 9 bases in between. The germline V gene has CDR1 MNHEY and CDR2 SVGAGI. As DNA, the CDR3 is TGTGCCAGCAGATCCGGACAGAACACTGAAGCTTTCTTT. This sequence encodes CASRSGQNTEAFF.

In this sample, this clonotype turned up a few times. The chain has TRBV6-2 or TRBV6-3 and TRBJ2-2, with TRBD2 identical over 7 bases. With 2 bases clipped from V and 1 base from J, the junction kept 1 base outside the gene matches. Germline V CDR1 and CDR2: MNHEY, SVGEGT. The CDR3 totals 15 residues. CDR3 sequence (DNA): TGTGCCAGCAGTTACAAGCGGGGGAACACCGGGGAGCTGTTTTTT. Its translation is CASSYKRGNTGELFF.

This clonotype has more than one count but fewer than ten. The rearrangement joins TRBV6-5 to TRBJ2-3; D gene ambiguous. Trimming removed 5 bases from V and 0 bases from J, with 12 bases in between. CDR3 length: 15 residues. Germline V gene data show CDR1 as MNHEY and CDR2 as SVGAGI. The DNA of the CDR3 is TGTGCCAGCAGTCCAACAGCAATTAGCACAGATACGCAGTATTTT. Amino acid sequence: CASSPTAISTDTQYF.

Many counts were recorded for this clonotype. This chain connects TRBV28 to TRBJ2-6; D assignment may be TRBD1 or TRBD2 (6 bases each). This CDR3 is built from 20 residues. Trimming pared 3 bases from V and 0 bases from J, leaving 21 bases between. Germline lookup yields CDR1 MDHEN and CDR2 SYDVKM. The CDR3 here is CASSLVGGAATYSGANVLTF. The DNA of the CDR3 is TGTGCCAGCAGTTTGGTCGGGGGCGCGGCGACCTACTCTGGGGCCAACGTCCTGACTTTC.

The table lists this clonotype with a few counts. The chain uses TRBV7-6 and TRBJ2-3, with D possibly being TRBD2 (6 bases). This CDR3 has 21 amino acids. Trimming removed 0 bases at V and 2 bases at J, with 27 bases between. Germline V lookup: CDR1 SGHVS, CDR2 FNYEAQ. The CDR3 is CASSLAIWAQELGGSTDTQYF. Here the CDR3 DNA reads TGTGCCAGCAGCTTAGCTATTTGGGCCCAGGAGCTGGGGGGTTCCACAGATACGCAGTATTTT.

The sample holds many counts of this clonotype. The rearrangement joins TRBV10-3 to TRBJ2-1; 10 nucleotides match TRBD2. From germline, CDR1 is ENHRY and CDR2 SYGVKD. This CDR3 spans 14 amino acids. V shed 10 bases and J 8 bases; nucleotides not matched to a gene: 11. CDR3 sequence: CATELAGRGDEQFF. DNA of the CDR3: TGTGCCACCGAACTAGCGGGAAGGGGCGATGAGCAGTTCTTC.

This clonotype has a count of ten or more. The junction departs from germline at one end; a sequencing error may be responsible. The V gene is TRBV18, the J gene TRBJ1-1; D not certain. The CDR3 is made up of 16 amino acids. Germline CDR1 and CDR2: KGHSH and LQKENI. The CDR3 protein is CASSPIGGLSNAEAFF. CDR3 nucleotides: TGTGCCAGCTCACCGATAGGCGGGTTATCGAACGCTGAAGCTTTCTTT.

The V and J genes are TRBV7-2 and TRBJ2-7, with 11 positions matching TRBD2. The CDR3 consists of 17 residues. With 0 bases clipped from V and 2 bases from J, the junction kept 6 bases outside the gene matches. Germline V CDR1 and CDR2: SGHTA, FQGNSA. CDR3 nucleotides: TGTGCCAGCAGCTTAGCGCTGCTAGCGGGAGGCCCCTACGAGCAGTACTTC. Protein: CASSLALLAGGPYEQYF.

This clonotype showed up just a few times. The chain combines TRBV6-4 with TRBJ1-5, with 8 bases that match TRBD1. Germline V gives CDR1 MRHNA, CDR2 SNTAGT. The CDR3 covers 13 residues. V trimming: 3 bases; J trimming: 6 bases; junction bases outside the gene matches: 1. The CDR3 DNA follows: TGTGCCAGCAGTGAACAGGGGGGTCAGCCCCAGCATTTT. It translates to CASSEQGGQPQHF.